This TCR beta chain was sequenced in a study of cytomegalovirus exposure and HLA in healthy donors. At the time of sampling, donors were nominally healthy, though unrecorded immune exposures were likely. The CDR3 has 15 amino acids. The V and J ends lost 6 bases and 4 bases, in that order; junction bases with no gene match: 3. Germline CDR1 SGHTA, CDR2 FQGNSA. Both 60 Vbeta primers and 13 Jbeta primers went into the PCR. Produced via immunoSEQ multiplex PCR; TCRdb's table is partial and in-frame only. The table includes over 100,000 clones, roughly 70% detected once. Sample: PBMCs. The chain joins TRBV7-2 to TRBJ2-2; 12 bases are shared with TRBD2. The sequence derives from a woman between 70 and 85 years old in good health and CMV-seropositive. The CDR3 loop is CASRTSGGPTGELFF. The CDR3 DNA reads TGTGCCAGCAGGACTAGCGGGGGACCCACCGGGGAGCTGTTTTTT.